This T cell receptor (beta chain) was identified during a study of T cell changes during pregnancy in multiple sclerosis. Assay used: immunoSEQ multiplex PCR; TCRdb lists only in-frame clones, some missing. The data contain some 70,000 clones, 75% to 95% of them seen just once; the ten biggest clones take up over 2%. The CDR3 runs to 13 residues. Germline V gene data show CDR1 as LNHNV and CDR2 as YYDKDF (reference sequence). To note about this clone: Relative to the germline gene, one junction end is altered; a read error may explain this.

The sample here was peripheral blood, taken in the first trimester of pregnancy. The source is a female donor with multiple sclerosis, enrolled in a pregnancy study. V and J are TRBV15 and TRBJ2-7; weak D call: TRBD2 (6 bases). CDR3 in amino acids: CTTSRDGSGEQYF. CDR3 coding DNA: TGTACCACCAGCAGAGATGGTAGCGGCGAGCAGTACTTC.